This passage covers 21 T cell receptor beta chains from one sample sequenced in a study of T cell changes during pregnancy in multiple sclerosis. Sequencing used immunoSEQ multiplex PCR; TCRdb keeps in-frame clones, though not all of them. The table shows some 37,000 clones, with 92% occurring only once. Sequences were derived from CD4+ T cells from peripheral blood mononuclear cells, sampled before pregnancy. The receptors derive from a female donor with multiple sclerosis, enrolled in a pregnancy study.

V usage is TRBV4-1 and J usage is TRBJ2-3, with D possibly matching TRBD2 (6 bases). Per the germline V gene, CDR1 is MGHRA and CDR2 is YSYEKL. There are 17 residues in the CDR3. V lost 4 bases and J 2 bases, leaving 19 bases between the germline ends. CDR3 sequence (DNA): TGCGCCAGCAGCCTTGCTCTCTTAGCGGACCACACAGATACGCAGTATTTT. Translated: CASSLALLADHTDTQYF.

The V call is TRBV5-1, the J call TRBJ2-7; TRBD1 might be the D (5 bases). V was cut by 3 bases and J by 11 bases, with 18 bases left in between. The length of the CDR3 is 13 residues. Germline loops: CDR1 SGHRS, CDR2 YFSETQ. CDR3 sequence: CASSSDGQGQEYF. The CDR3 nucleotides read TGCGCCAGCAGCTCCGATGGTCAGGGCCAGGAGTACTTC.

CDR3 DNA sequence: TGTGCCAGCAGCGTAACACTAGCGGGGGTTCCCTACGAGCAGTACTTC. Residues: CASSVTLAGVPYEQYF. V and J are TRBV5-5 and TRBJ2-7; 11 positions match TRBD2. The V gene end was trimmed by 4 bases and the J gene end by 2 bases; junction bases not matched to a gene: 8. The CDR3 sequence is 16 residues long. Germline values: CDR1 SGHKS, CDR2 YYEKEE (reference sequence).

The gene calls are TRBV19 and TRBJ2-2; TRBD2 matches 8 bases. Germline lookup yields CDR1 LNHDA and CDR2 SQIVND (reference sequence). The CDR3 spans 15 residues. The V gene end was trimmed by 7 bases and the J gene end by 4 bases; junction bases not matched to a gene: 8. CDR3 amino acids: CASKRGGPFTGELFF. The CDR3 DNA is TGTGCCAGTAAACGGGGGGGCCCCTTCACCGGGGAGCTGTTTTTT.

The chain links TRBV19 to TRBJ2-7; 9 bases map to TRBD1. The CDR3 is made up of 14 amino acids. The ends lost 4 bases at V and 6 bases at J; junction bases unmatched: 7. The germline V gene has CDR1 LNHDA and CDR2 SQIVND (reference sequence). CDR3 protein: CASSNRDRAPEQYF. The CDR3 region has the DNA TGTGCCAGTAGTAACCGGGACAGGGCCCCCGAGCAGTACTTC.

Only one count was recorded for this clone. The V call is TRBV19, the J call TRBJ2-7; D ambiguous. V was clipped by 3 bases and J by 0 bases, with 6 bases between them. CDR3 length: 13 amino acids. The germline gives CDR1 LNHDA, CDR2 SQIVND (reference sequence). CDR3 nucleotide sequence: TGTGCCAGTAGTATCCACAACTCCTACGAGCAGTACTTC. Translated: CASSIHNSYEQYF.

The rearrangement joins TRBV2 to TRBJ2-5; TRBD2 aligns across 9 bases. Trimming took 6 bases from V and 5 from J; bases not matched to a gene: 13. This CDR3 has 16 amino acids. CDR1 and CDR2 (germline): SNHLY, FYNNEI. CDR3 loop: CASRASGGSGSETQYF. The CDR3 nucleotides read TGTGCCAGCAGGGCATCGGGGGGTAGCGGGAGTGAGACCCAGTACTTC.

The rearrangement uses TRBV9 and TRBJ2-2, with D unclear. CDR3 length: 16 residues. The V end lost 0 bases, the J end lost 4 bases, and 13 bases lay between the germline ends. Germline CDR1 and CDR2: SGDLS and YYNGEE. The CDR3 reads CASSVVPSLGTGELFF. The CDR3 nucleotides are TGTGCCAGCAGCGTAGTCCCTAGTCTAGGCACCGGGGAGCTGTTTTTT. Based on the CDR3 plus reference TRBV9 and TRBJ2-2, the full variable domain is DSGVTQTPKHLITATGQRVTLRCSPRSGDLSVYWYQQSLDQGLQFLIQYYNGEERAKGNILERFSAQQFPDLHSELNLSSLELGDSALYFCASSVVPSLGTGELFFGEGSRLTVL.

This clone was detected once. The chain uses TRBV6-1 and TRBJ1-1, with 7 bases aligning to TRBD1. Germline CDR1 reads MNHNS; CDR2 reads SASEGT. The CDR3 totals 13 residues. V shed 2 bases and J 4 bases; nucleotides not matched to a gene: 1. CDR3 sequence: CASSETGVTEAFF. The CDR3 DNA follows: TGTGCCAGCAGTGAAACAGGGGTCACTGAAGCTTTCTTT.

The CDR3 DNA reads TGTGCCAGTAGTATAAAGGGGGACACTGAAGCTTTCTTT. Translated: CASSIKGDTEAFF. V and J are TRBV19 and TRBJ1-1, with D possibly being TRBD1 (6 bases). Deletions cut 2 bases from V and 3 bases from J, with 7 bases between. The CDR3 length is 13 residues. From germline, CDR1 is LNHDA and CDR2 SQIVND (reference sequence).

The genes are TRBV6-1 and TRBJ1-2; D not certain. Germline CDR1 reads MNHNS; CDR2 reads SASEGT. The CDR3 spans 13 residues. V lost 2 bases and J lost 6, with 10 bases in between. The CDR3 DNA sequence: TGTGCCAGCAGTGAATGGAGCTCCCATGGCTACACCTTC. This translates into CASSEWSSHGYTF.

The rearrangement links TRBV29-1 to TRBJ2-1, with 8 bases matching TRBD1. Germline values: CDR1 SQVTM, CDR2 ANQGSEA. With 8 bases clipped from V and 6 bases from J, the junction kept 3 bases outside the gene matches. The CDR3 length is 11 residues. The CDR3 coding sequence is TGCAGCTCAGACAGGGGCAATGAGCAGTTCTTC. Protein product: CSSDRGNEQFF.

CDR3 region: CASSLDRLTFSGSGADTQYF. For the CDR3, the DNA is TGTGCCAGCAGCTTAGACCGGCTAACCTTTAGCGGGAGCGGCGCAGATACGCAGTATTTT. The chain has TRBV11-2 and TRBJ2-3, with 9 bases aligning to TRBD2. The CDR3 spans 20 residues. V shed 0 bases, J shed 4 bases, and the junction held 17 bases outside the gene matches. CDR1 is SGHAT, CDR2 FQNNGV, per germline.

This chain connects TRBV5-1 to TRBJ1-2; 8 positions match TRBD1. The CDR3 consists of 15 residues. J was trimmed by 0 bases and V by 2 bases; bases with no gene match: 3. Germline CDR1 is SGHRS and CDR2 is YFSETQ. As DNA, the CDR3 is TGCGCCAGCAGCTTTGGGACAGGTACTAACTATGGCTACACCTTC. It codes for CASSFGTGTNYGYTF.

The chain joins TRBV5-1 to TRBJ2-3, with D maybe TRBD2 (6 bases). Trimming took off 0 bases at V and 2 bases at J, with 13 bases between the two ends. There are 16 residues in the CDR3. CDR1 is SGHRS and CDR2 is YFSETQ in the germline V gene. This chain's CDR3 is CASSLAGGLVTDTQYF. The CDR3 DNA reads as TGCGCCAGCAGCTTGGCCGGGGGACTCGTCACAGATACGCAGTATTTT. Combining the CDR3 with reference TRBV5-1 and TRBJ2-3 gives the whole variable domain KAGVTQTPRYLIKTRGQQVTLSCSPISGHRSVSWYQQTPGQGLQFLFEYFSETQRNKGNFPGRFSGRQFSNSRSEMNVSTLELGDSALYLCASSLAGGLVTDTQYFGPGTRLTVL.

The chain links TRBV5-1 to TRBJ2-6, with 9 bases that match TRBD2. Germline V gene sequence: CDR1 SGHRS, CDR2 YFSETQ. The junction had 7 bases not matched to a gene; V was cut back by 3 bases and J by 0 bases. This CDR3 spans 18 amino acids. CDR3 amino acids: CASSSISGGTSGANVLTF. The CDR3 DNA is TGCGCCAGCAGCTCAATTAGCGGGGGAACCTCTGGGGCCAACGTCCTGACTTTC.

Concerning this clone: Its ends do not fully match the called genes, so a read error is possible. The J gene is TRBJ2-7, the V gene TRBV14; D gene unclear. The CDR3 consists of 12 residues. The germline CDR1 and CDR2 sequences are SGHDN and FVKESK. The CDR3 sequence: CASSSTWYGQYF. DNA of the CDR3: TGTGCCAGCAGCTCTACTTGGTACGGGCAGTACTTC.

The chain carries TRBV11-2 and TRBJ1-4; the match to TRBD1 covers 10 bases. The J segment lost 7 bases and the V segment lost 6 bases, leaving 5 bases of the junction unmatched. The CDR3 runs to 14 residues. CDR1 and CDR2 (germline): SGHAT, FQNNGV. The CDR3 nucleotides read TGTGCCAGCAGGTCGACAGGGGGCTCTGAAAAACTGTTTTTT. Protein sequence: CASRSTGGSEKLFF. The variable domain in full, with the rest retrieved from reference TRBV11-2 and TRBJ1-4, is EAGVAQSPRYKIIEKRQSVAFWCNPISGHATLYWYQQILGQGPKLLIQFQNNGVVDDSQLPKDRFSAERLKGVDSTLKIQPAKLEDSAVYLCASRSTGGSEKLFFGSGTQLSVL.

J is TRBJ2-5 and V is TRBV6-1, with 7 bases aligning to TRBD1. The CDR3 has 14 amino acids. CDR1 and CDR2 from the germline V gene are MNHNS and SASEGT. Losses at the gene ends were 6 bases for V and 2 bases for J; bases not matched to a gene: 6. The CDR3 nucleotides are TGTGCCAGCAGAGGTACAGGGGTTCAAGAGACCCAGTACTTC. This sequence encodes CASRGTGVQETQYF.

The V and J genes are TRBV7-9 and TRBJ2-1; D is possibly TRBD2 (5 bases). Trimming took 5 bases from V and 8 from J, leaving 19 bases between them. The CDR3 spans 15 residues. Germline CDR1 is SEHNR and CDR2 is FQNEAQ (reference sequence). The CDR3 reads CASSPGSGAVDEQFF. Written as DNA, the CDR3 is TGTGCCAGCAGCCCGGGGTCCGGAGCGGTCGATGAGCAGTTCTTC.

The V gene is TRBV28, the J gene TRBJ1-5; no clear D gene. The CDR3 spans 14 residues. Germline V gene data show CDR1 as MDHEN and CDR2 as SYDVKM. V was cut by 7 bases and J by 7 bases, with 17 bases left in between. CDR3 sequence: CASTTGIQAQPQHF. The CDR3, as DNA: TGTGCCAGCACCACCGGGATCCAAGCCCAGCCCCAGCATTTT.